This T cell receptor (beta chain) emerged from a study of blood T cell repertoires in COVID-19. Across the study: Both acute and convalescent COVID-19 samples were obtained from the United States, Italy and Spain. PBMCs, B-cell-depleted T cells, or T cells provided the cDNA or gDNA that made up the material.

The CDR3 loop spans 16 amino acids. Trimming stripped 0 bases from V and 4 bases from J, with 16 bases between. Germline assignment: CDR1 SGHKS and CDR2 YYEKEE (reference sequence). Original processing notes: Amplifying reference gene primers gave estimates of nucleated cell counts. Some clones are missing from TCRdb's copy, which holds only in-frame ones; the method was immunoSEQ multiplex PCR. V, J and clone size are those of that table, while D and trimming were read from the DNA. The table shows tens of thousands of clones, with roughly nine tenths occurring only once. The TCR comes from a man aged 65 to 85 with active COVID-19. The V and J genes are TRBV5-5 and TRBJ1-1; D gene uncertain. The specimen was peripheral blood. CDR3 in amino acids: CASSLVPDNRGTEAFF. In DNA, the CDR3 is TGTGCCAGCAGCTTGGTACCCGATAATCGGGGCACTGAAGCTTTCTTT.